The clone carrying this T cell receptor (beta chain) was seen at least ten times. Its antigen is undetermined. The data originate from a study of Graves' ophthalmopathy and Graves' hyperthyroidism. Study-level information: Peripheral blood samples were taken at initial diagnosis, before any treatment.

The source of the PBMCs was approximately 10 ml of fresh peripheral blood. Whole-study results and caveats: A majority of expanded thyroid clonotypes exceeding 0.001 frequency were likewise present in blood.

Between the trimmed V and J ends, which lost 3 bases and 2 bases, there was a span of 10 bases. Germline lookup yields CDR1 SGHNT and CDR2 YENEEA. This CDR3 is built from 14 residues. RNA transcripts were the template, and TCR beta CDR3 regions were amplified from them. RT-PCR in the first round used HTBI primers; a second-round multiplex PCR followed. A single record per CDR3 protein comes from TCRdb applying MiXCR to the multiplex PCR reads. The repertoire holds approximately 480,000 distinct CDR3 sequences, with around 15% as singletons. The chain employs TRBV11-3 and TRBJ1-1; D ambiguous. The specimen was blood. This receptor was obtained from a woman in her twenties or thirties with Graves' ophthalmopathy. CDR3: CASSFSAGNTEAFF. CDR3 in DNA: TGTGCCAGCAGCTTCAGCGCCGGAAACACTGAAGCTTTCTTT.